This entry features one TCR beta chain sequence. This clonotype has just a few counts. It lacks a known antigen. Per-nucleotide qualities are absent, and no much larger clonotype sits a single base away. The roughly 42 donors, aged 6 to 90 years, were systemically healthy Caucasian individuals from Russia. Around 10 milliliters of peripheral blood were collected from each donor into EDTA-treated Vacutainer tubes. PBMCs were isolated by Ficoll-Paque density-gradient centrifugation, with at least 6 million obtained per sample. Trizol reagent was used to extract total RNA from PBMCs, with at least 5.5 micrograms per sample. Naive CD45RAhigh/CD27high T cell percentages were measured by flow cytometry on a PBMC aliquot from every donor. The data are from a study of blood T cells in healthy people across ages (dated by TCRdb to between 2015 and 2017). Context from the whole study: In model experiments, roughly one uniquely barcoded TCR beta cDNA molecule per two T cells was captured by template switching. Age-related changes in TCR beta repertoire diversity were measured in the study by deep sequencing normalized with unique cDNA molecular identifiers. Donors were grouped into four age groups: young (average roughly 15 years), middle-aged (39), aged (about 60) and long-lived (about 82). The study analyzed two additional independent replicas of 1 million unique cDNA reads from the same blood draw for two donors, one aged 18 to 30 and one aged 80 or older.

The library was produced with 5' RACE. The data were produced on an Illumina HiSeq 2500. The second PCR ran for about 6 to 11 cycles and used a J-beta primer mix along with a sample-barcoded 5' primer. A template-switch 5' adaptor carrying 12 random nucleotides introduced a unique molecular identifier onto each TCR beta cDNA molecule. Each sample yielded at least 2.5 million CDR3-containing paired-end reads. All of the RNA was converted into first-strand cDNA using the Mint cDNA synthesis kit, with a TRBC-specific oligonucleotide serving as the primer. Following uracil-DNA glycosylase treatment, all cDNA underwent a first 18-cycle PCR with the universal primers M1SS and BC2_uni_R. Turning to the authors' computational methods: For normalization, 1 million high-quality reads were randomly selected from each sample, with every read carrying a distinct molecular identifier. Reads with shared molecular identifiers were discarded instead of being binned into consensus sequences. MiTCR, run with a Q25 quality threshold and the strictest error-elimination algorithm, handled CDR3 identification, clonotype clustering and error correction. Lower-bound total TCR beta diversity was estimated with a nonparametric unseen species model using Euler transformation. TCRdb trimmed public reads at Q25 via fastp, called clones via MiXCR and kept in-frame beta chains. Records with the same CDR3 protein are collapsed into one entry carrying the most frequent genes and DNA. What appears here as the V and J calls and clone size reflects TCRdb's work, not the paper's. In this sample the table shows hundreds of thousands of distinct CDR3 sequences, 20% to 30% of which occur a single time. Around 9.2% of the sample is held by the ten biggest clonotypes.

Overall study results and their limits: Donor CMV infection status was unknown, potentially confounding age-related changes in expanded clonotypes. Total diversity estimates from one million sequenced T cells were considered lower bounds and underestimates. Because profiling used bulk unsorted PBMCs, naive and antigen-experienced compartments could not be compared conclusively. A strong correlation was found between observed TCR beta diversity and the percentage of naive T cells measured by flow cytometry. As age increased, observed TCR beta diversity per million T cells dropped in a roughly linear way, and a significant reduction was already evident by age 40. The long-lived group showed more naive CD4+ T cells, fewer expanded clones and increased TCR diversity than the aged group, suggesting age selection.

The V end loses 8 bases and the J end loses 2 bases, and a stretch of 16 bases separates them. Counted from cysteine to phenylalanine, this CDR3 has 14 amino acids. The read is trimmed to its CDR3 DNA, 42 bases read in frame from base 1. This same sample was also part of a study on T cells of mothers and their children. According to the second study: Nine systemically healthy Caucasian individuals, comprising three mothers and their six children, were included as donors. cDNA synthesis consumed the entire amount of extracted RNA, loaded at approximately 1.6 ug RNA in each 15 ul reaction. In the second PCR, the M1S primer added sample barcodes and 2-4 random nucleotides. Each mother yielded over 9 million TCR beta CDR3 reads and each child 3 million to 3.5 million reads. Thymic selection shapes the output of TCR recombination in a similar way in related and unrelated pairs, and inherited differences have a minor effect. Related mother-child pairs always showed normalized repertoire overlap that was slightly higher than in unrelated mother-child pairs, though the difference was never significant. No persistent microchimeric T cell clones were found, with a detection sensitivity of approximately 94 clones per million clonotypes. To look for features that set related mother-child pairs apart from unrelated individuals, the researchers ran deep NGS to compare the TCR beta repertoires of mothers and children. The mean age was about 37 +/- 4 years for the mothers and roughly 11 +/- 4 years for the children. After adapters were ligated using NEBNext reagents, the libraries underwent 100+100 nt paired-end sequencing on an Illumina HiSeq 2000. To prevent cross-contamination, the mother and child libraries were prepared a month apart and were sequenced in separate runs. For each donor, between roughly 450,000 and 2,300,000 distinct TCR beta clonotypes were identified. Naive TCR beta clonotypes were estimated from low-frequency clonotypes matched to each donor's FACS-determined naive share, without sorting.

The chain links TRBV12-3 or TRBV12-4 with TRBJ2-7; the D gene remains uncertain. Sequencing used blood. The sequence derives from a boy between 10 and 17 years old in good health. The bases read TGTGCCAGCCGTAGATCGTTAGGCCCCTACGAGCAGTACTTC. Its protein reads: CASRRSLGPYEQYF.